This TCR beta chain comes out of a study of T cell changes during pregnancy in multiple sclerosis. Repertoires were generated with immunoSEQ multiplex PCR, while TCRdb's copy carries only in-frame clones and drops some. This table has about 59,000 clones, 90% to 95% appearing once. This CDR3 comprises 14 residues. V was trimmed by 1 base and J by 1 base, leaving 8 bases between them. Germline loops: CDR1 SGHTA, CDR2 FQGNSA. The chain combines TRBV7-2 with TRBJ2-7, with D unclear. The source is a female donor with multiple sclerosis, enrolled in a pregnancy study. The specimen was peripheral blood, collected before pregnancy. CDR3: CASSLVLLSYEQYF. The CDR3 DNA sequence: TGTGCCAGCAGCTTAGTACTTCTTTCCTACGAGCAGTACTTC.